This record concerns one T cell receptor (beta chain) sequence. Its ends do not fully match the called genes, so a read error is possible. This sample stems from a study of human T cells and chemical hapten exposure. Study background: Small discrepancies in pooled library volume mainly accounted for the varying TCR yields per sample.

The time point is: patch test 3, about 24 weeks after DPC sensitization. The treatment was: therapeutic diphenylcyclopropenone sensitization with weekly scalp DPC. Someone pulled total RNA out of unfractionated whole blood. Individual cDNA molecules had unique molecular identifiers attached to them by the library. MiXCR was run by TCRdb on the RACE reads, yielding one entry per CDR3 protein. Of fewer than 50,000 distinct CDR3 sequences in the sample, over 7.5% were seen once. Per the germline V gene, CDR1 is SGDLS and CDR2 is YYNGEE. The CDR3 has 14 residues. Here the sequenced sample was whole blood, taken in connection with sensitization to the hapten diphenylcyclopropenone (DPC). This sequence originates from a man aged 50 or older with alopecia areata. Some clones in this sample may be carry-over from other donors' samples. The rearrangement links TRBV9 to TRBJ1-1; no firm D call. CDR3 loop: CASSAGRRRLEAFF. The CDR3 DNA sequence: TGCGCCAGCAGTGCCGGACGGAGACGACTTGAAGCTTTCTTT.